This T cell receptor (beta chain) came from a study of regulatory T cells in long-lasting Graves disease (dated by TCRdb to the early 2020s). As for the study more broadly: Persistent Graves' disease meant more than 5 years of antithyroid drug treatment with TSH receptor autoantibodies that stayed positive. This study used TCR sequencing and RNA sequencing of peripheral blood to compare persistent Graves' disease patients against newly diagnosed Graves' disease patients. The study took place in China and was registered as a clinical trial. A total of roughly 33 samples were covered by TCR sequencing, comprising around 13 persistent and around 20 newly diagnosed Graves' disease patients. Antithyroid drugs had been taken for approximately 9.7 years on average by persistent Graves' disease patients in the clinical cohort.

Overall results and qualifications from the work: The authors noted that the small sample size was a limitation that may lower accuracy. Sequencing and analysis were limited to the TCR beta chain. Because the primary lesion, thyroid tissue, could not be accessed, the study looked at peripheral blood alone. Compared with newly diagnosed patients, persistent Graves' disease patients had lower TCR Shannon entropy and fewer highly expanded clones, which suggests clonal expansion. More public clonotypes were shared among persistent patients (fewer than 3,000) than among newly diagnosed patients (just under 1,000).

The time point label of this sample denotes: persistent/refractory GD, antithyroid drugs over 5 years with positive TRAb. For both TCR sequencing and RNA sequencing, RNA was extracted from PBMCs using TRIzol. The diagnosis of Graves' disease was made according to American Thyroid Association guidelines. Recruitment of patients was carried out at an endocrinology department in Xi'an, China. Each patient gave 7 to 9.5 milliliters of peripheral blood, collected in an EDTA anticoagulant tube. Ficoll Paque Plus density gradient separation was used to isolate PBMCs, and no additional T cell sorting was done. An Agilent 2100 Bioanalyzer and agarose gel were used to check RNA quality, while a NanoDrop 2000 measured RNA concentration. Regarding this clonotype: Its antigen is not yet known. No per-base quality is available; no much larger clone lies one base away.

Receptor libraries were prepared by multiplex PCR. The data were produced on an Illumina HiSeq 4000. To build TCR beta libraries, CDR3 regions were amplified by Arm-PCR using iRepertoire HTBI primers. Gel purification was performed on PCR products prior to sequencing. As for the authors' bioinformatics: Gene usage analysis of CDR3 amino acid clonotypes relied on the roughly 58 TRBV and about 15 TRBJ segments identified across samples. COPE and FqMerger were used to merge filtered high-quality paired reads into contigs. BLAST was used to align contigs to IMGT TRBV, TRBD and TRBJ reference genes, with CDR3 defined following IMGT. Any clonotype with a frequency above 0.1% was classified as a highly expanded clone. Repertoire diversity was measured by Shannon entropy, and V-J evenness by the Gini coefficient. A clonotype found in more than one individual was treated as public. Using fastp at Q25 and MiXCR, TCRdb reprocessed the public reads and kept productive beta chains. Every entry covers one CDR3 protein and lists the most common genes and DNA from its rows. The V and J calls reflect TCRdb's pipeline rather than the authors' work. The sample table records about 470,000 distinct CDR3 sequences; 20% to 25% of these occur just once. The top ten clonotypes cover around 7% of the sample.

The sample was peripheral blood mononuclear cells (PBMCs), taken when the disease was refractory, from a patient treated with antithyroid drugs. The clonotype comes from a female donor with Graves disease.

The CDR3 region has the sequence CASGRADNTGELFF. The DNA reads TGTGCCAGCGGCCGGGCGGATAACACCGGGGAGCTGTTTTTT. The V gene is TRBV2 and the J gene is TRBJ2-2, with no reliable assignment of the D segment. Relative to germline, V is 8 bases shorter and J is 2 bases shorter, with 12 bases between their ends. The germline V gene provides CDR1 SNHLY and CDR2 FYNNEI. CDR3 length: 14 amino acids, cysteine to phenylalanine. The sequence is cut down to CDR3 DNA, 42 bases in frame from base 1. With the portions outside the CDR3 filled from the reference TRBV2 and TRBJ2-2 genes, the complete variable region becomes EPEVTQTPSHQVTQMGQEVILRCVPISNHLYFYWYRQILGQKVEFLVSFYNNEISEKSEIFDDQFSVERPDGSNFTLKIRSTKLEDSAMYFCASGRADNTGELFFGEGSRLTVL.